This T cell receptor beta chain was retrieved from a study of shared clonotypes between healthy human individuals. Study context: Contributing individuals were a couple of females and a few males aged 18 to 49.

Trimming took 6 bases from V and 5 from J, leaving 14 bases between them. Germline assignment: CDR1 LNHDA and CDR2 SQIVND (reference sequence). This CDR3 comprises 13 residues. Libraries were prepared by immunoSEQ multiplex PCR; TCRdb keeps only in-frame clonotypes and omits some of them. The table lists roughly 2 million clones, approximately 94% of them singletons. Naive CD8 cells were CD45RO-negative, positively selected for CCR7, excluding terminally differentiated effector memory CD45RA+ cells. For this clone: Its target is unknown.

Study results and limitations: Against clonotypes common to all four donors, non-shared ones had lower generation probabilities. A few donors shared approximately 5% of their naive CD4 clonotypes. Rarefaction curves obtained for sorted subsets showed sequencing incomplete despite large depth.

Sequencing was performed on naive CD8+ T cells sorted from blood. The V call is TRBV19, the J call TRBJ2-7; D is perhaps TRBD1 (7 bases). The receptor was derived from a man between 18 and 35 years old in good health. CDR3 region: CASSPGGFDEQYF. The CDR3, as DNA: TGTGCCAGTAGCCCAGGGGGGTTCGACGAGCAGTACTTC.